This T cell receptor beta chain was obtained from a study of cytomegalovirus exposure and HLA in healthy donors. PCR was performed using 60 Vbeta and 13 Jbeta primers. Repertoires were generated with immunoSEQ multiplex PCR, while TCRdb's copy carries only in-frame clones and drops some. This table has about 180,000 clones, around 80% appearing once. V shed 0 bases, J shed 5 bases, and the junction held 4 bases outside the gene matches. Looked up from germline, CDR1 is SGHVS and CDR2 is FNYEAQ. This CDR3 contains 16 residues. Whereas donors were nominally healthy upon sampling, unrecorded immune exposures were probable.

The genes are TRBV7-6 and TRBJ2-5; the match to TRBD2 covers 12 bases. The sample was PBMCs. The clonotype originates from a woman aged 25 to 45 in good health and CMV-seropositive. Written as DNA, the CDR3 is TGTGCCAGCAGCTTAGCGCGACTAGCGGGGGAGGAGACCCAGTACTTC. Translating it yields CASSLARLAGEETQYF.